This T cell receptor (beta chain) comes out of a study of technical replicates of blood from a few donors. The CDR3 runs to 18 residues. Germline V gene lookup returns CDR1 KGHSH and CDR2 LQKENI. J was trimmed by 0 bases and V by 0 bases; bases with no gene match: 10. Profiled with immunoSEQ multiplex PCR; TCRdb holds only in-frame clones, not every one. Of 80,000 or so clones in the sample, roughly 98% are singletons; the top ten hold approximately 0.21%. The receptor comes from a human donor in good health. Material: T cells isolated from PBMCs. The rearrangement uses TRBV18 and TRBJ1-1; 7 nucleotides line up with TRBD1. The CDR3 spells CASSPPRTGVIMNTEAFF. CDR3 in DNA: TGTGCCAGCTCACCACCCCGGACAGGAGTTATAATGAACACTGAAGCTTTCTTT.